A selection of T cell receptor beta chains follows, all from one sample in a study of shared clonotypes between healthy human individuals. Measured with immunoSEQ multiplex PCR; TCRdb has only the in-frame clones, and not every one. Here the sample spans hundreds of thousands of clones, around 73% being singletons. Material for sequencing was memory CD4+ T cells sorted from blood. The source of these receptors is a woman in her 30s in good health. CDR3s include the opening cysteine and the closing phenylalanine or tryptophan.

V: TRBV9; J: TRBJ2-3; CDR3: CASSVVEGADTQYF
V: TRBV2; J: TRBJ2-7; CDR3: CASTRTGRTHEQYF
V: TRBV28; J: TRBJ2-2; CDR3: CASSLGGLASTGELFF
V: TRBV2; J: TRBJ1-5; CDR3: CASSDPGVVWPQHF
V: TRBV4-1; J: TRBJ2-4; CDR3: CASSRNDFRDSKNIQYF
V: TRBV2; J: TRBJ2-3; CDR3: CASTKQGGGTDTQYF
V: TRBV5-5; J: TRBJ2-2; CDR3: CASSLEGTGELFF
V: TRBV15; J: TRBJ1-2; CDR3: CATSGMTGGNSGYTF
V: TRBV18; J: TRBJ1-1; CDR3: CASSQSGDAFF
V: TRBV2; J: TRBJ2-7; CDR3: CASSVREGSYEQYF
V: TRBV28; J: TRBJ2-3; CDR3: CASRAGLAGLRGVADTQYF
V: TRBV7-2; J: TRBJ2-1; CDR3: CASSFSGREQFF
V: TRBV5-1; J: TRBJ2-2; CDR3: CASSATGGTGELFF
V: TRBV6-5; J: TRBJ1-4; CDR3: CASRPDRLQEKLFF
V: TRBV28; J: TRBJ1-5; CDR3: CASRGNRNNQPQHF
V: TRBV4-1; J: TRBJ1-1; CDR3: CASSQDRTRGGEAFF
V: TRBV28; J: TRBJ1-1; CDR3: CASSLWGQLNTEAFF
V: TRBV2; J: TRBJ2-5; CDR3: CATRHPRAVIGETQYF
V: TRBV7-8; J: TRBJ2-5; CDR3: CASRPGFEITYQETQYF
V: TRBV10-3; J: TRBJ1-1; CDR3: CAISEQGSSSEAFF
V: TRBV27; J: TRBJ2-2; CDR3: CASSWDSGGRALGGELFF
V: TRBV7-9; J: TRBJ2-3; CDR3: CASSWGRSGGTDTQYF
V: TRBV2; J: TRBJ1-3; CDR3: CASRDYRDSLFIPSGNTIYF
V: TRBV18; J: TRBJ1-1; CDR3: CASSPLQTAEAFF
V: TRBV7-9; J: TRBJ1-3; CDR3: CASSPLRANGNTIYF
V: TRBV6-5; J: TRBJ2-1; CDR3: CASSYSGIVGEQFF
V: TRBV5-1; J: TRBJ2-2; CDR3: CASSSQGQVTGELFF
V: TRBV7-8; J: TRBJ2-3; CDR3: CASSSRTSGRGDTQYF
V: TRBV19; J: TRBJ2-7; CDR3: CASSILAGLTNEQYF
V: TRBV25-1; J: TRBJ2-1; CDR3: CASSADTGTASSYNEQFF
V: TRBV10-3; J: TRBJ2-7; CDR3: CAISDPGLAGLQYF
V: TRBV11-2; J: TRBJ2-1; CDR3: CASSPGRHEQFF
V: TRBV13; J: TRBJ2-7; CDR3: CASSYGKGIGQHEQYF
V: TRBV6-5; J: TRBJ2-2; CDR3: CASRGRQKNTGELFF
V: TRBV28; J: TRBJ2-7; CDR3: CASSLSELGQYF
V: TRBV6-1; J: TRBJ2-7; CDR3: CASSPTGIRPYF
V: TRBV19; J: TRBJ2-7; CDR3: CASSTGQGRYEQYF
V: TRBV6-1; J: TRBJ2-1; CDR3: CASSSGTGGDNWQFF
V: TRBV5-1; J: TRBJ1-1; CDR3: CASSRRTGGGLTEAFF
V: TRBV28; J: TRBJ1-1; CDR3: CASSLTGVDTEAFF
V: TRBV30; J: TRBJ1-1; CDR3: CAWGTGYDTEAFF
V: TRBV25-1; J: TRBJ1-5; CDR3: CASRGNGDQPQHF
V: TRBV25-1; J: TRBJ1-5; CDR3: CASSESRQGVNQPQHF
V: TRBV19; J: TRBJ2-7; CDR3: CASSPSQGYEQYF
V: TRBV11-2; J: TRBJ1-1; CDR3: CASSSHRDNTEAFF
V: TRBV7-9; J: TRBJ1-1; CDR3: CASSSPPGQRNTEAFF
V: TRBV27; J: TRBJ2-7; CDR3: CASSFQRSGTYEQYF
V: TRBV27; J: TRBJ1-2; CDR3: CARNGYTF
V: TRBV18; J: TRBJ2-6; CDR3: CASSPRRDSGANVLTF
V: TRBV5-1; J: TRBJ2-7; CDR3: CASRTSWISSYEQYF
V: TRBV6-5; J: TRBJ2-7; CDR3: CASSYSTGTGKGEQYF
V: TRBV11-3; J: TRBJ2-1; CDR3: CASSLVDNEQFF
V: TRBV10-3; J: TRBJ2-5; CDR3: CAISDPSGTSGRAKRETQYF
V: TRBV6-1; J: TRBJ2-3; CDR3: CASGLSTDTQYF